This T cell receptor beta chain was identified during a study of spatial heterogeneity in lung cancer. On the study more broadly: An average of more than ten raw reads was observed per unique TCR and UMI combination. Findings of the study overall: Tracking of tumor mutation counts was seen in expanded intratumoral alpha and beta TCR counts.

Each molecule of TCR cDNA was tagged with one unique molecular identifier. TCRdb analysed the 5' RACE reads with MiXCR anew, one entry per CDR3 protein. This table holds over 10,000 distinct CDR3 sequences, roughly 5% found once. Trimming took off 4 bases at V and 4 bases at J, with 13 bases between the two ends. CDR1 is SGHRS and CDR2 is YFSETQ in the germline V gene. The CDR3 totals 14 residues. This clonotype is medium-sized. Its antigen is as yet unknown. The time point denotes: sample taken at primary tumor resection. Donors were 72 untreated early-stage non-small cell lung cancer patients. Frozen PBMC, nontumor lung or tumor provided whole RNA, which was sequenced unsorted.

The starting material was lung tumor tissue, obtained at surgery. This chain links TRBV5-1 with TRBJ2-3; D possibly corresponds to TRBD2 (6 bases). This TCR was sampled from a male donor with early-stage non-small cell lung cancer. The CDR3 protein is CASSPPGAPDTQYF. CDR3 in DNA: TGCGCCAGCAGCCCACCGGGAGCCCCAGATACGCAGTATTTT.